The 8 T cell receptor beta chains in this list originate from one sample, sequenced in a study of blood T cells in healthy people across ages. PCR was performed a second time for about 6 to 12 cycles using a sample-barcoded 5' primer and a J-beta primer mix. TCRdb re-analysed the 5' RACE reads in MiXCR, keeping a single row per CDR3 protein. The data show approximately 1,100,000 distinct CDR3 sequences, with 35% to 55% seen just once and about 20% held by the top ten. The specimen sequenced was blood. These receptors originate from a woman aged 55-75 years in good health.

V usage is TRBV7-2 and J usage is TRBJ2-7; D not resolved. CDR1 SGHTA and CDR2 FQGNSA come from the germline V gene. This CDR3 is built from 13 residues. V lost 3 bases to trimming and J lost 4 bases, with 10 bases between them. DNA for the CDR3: TGTGCCAGCAGCTTCGACAAAGATTACGAGCAGTACTTC. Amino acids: CASSFDKDYEQYF.

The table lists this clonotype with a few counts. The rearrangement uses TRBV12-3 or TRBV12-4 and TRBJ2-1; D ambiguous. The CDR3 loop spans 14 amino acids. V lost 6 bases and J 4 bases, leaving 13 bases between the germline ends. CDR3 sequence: CASSSEHLYNEQFF. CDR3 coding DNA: TGTGCCAGCAGCTCGGAGCATTTATACAATGAGCAGTTCTTC.

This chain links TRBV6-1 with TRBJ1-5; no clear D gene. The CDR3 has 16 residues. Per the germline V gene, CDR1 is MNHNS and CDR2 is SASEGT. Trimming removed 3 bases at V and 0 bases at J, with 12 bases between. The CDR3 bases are TGTGCCAGCAGTGATGGGCAGGTTTATAGCAATCAGCCCCAGCATTTT. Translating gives CASSDGQVYSNQPQHF.

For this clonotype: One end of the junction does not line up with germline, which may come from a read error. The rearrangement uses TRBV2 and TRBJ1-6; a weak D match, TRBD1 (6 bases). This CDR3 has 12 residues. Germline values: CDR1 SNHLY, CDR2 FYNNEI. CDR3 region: CASGGDDPPLHF. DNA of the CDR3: TGCGCCTCTGGGGGCGACGACCCACCCCTCCACTTT.

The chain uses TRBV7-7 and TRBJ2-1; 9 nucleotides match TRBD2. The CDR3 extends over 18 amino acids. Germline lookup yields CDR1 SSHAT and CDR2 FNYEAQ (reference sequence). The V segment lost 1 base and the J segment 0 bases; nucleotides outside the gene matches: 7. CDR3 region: CASSLETSGSLSYNEQFF. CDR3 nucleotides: TGTGCCAGCAGCTTAGAGACTAGCGGATCTCTCTCCTACAATGAGCAGTTCTTC. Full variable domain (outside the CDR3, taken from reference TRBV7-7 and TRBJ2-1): GAGVSQSPRYKVTKRGQDVTLRCDPISSHATLYWYQQALGQGPEFLTYFNYEAQPDKSGLPSDRFSAERPEGSISTLTIQRTEQRDSAMYRCASSLETSGSLSYNEQFFGPGTRLTVL.

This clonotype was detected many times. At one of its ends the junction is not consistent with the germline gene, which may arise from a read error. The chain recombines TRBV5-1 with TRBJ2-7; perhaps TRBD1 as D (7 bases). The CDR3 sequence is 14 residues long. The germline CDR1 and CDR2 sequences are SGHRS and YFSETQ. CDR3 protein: CASSLGGTVYEQYF. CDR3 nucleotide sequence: TGTGCCAGCAGCTTAGGGGGGACAGTCTACGAGCAGTACTTC.

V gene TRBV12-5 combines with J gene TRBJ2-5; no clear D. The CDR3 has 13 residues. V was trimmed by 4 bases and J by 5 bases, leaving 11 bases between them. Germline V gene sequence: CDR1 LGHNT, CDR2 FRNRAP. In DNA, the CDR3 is TGTGCTAGTGGTTCAGTCGGGCCCGAGACCCAGTACTTC. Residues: CASGSVGPETQYF.

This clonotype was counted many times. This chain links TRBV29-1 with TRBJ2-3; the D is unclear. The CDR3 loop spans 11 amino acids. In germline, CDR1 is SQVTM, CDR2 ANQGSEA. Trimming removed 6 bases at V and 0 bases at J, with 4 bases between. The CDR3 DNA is TGCAGCGTCACAAGCACAGATACGCAGTATTTT. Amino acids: CSVTSTDTQYF.